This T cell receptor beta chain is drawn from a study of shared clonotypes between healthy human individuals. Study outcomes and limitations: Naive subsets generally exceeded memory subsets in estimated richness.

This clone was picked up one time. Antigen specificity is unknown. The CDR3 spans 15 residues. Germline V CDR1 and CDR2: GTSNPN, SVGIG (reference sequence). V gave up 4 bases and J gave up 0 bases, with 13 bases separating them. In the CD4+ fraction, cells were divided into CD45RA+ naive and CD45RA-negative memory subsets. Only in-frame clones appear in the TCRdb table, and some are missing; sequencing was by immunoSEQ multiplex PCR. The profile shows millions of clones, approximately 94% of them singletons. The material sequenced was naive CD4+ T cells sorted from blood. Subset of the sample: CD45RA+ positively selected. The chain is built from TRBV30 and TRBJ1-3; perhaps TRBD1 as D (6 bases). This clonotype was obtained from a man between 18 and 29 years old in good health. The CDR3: CAWTQQGRSGNTIYF. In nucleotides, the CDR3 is TGTGCCTGGACCCAACAGGGCCGCTCTGGAAACACCATATATTTT.